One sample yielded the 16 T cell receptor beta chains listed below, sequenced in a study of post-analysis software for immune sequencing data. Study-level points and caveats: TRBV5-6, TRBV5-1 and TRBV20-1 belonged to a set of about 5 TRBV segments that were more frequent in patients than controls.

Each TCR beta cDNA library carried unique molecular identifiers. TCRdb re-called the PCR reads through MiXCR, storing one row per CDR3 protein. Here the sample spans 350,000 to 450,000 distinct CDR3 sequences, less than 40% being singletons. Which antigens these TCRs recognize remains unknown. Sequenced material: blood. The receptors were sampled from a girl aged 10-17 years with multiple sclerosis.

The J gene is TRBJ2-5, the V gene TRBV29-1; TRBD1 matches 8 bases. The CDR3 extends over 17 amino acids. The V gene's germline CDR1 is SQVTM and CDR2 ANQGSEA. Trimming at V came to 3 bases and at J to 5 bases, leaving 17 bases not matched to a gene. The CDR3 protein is CSVDSPPGRRTGETQYF. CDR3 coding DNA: TGCAGCGTTGATAGCCCCCCCGGGAGACGGACAGGGGAGACCCAGTACTTC.

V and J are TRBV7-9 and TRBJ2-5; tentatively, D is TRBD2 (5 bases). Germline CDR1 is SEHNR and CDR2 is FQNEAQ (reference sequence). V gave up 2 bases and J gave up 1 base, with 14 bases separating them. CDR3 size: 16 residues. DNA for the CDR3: TGTGCCAGCAGCTTAATTATAGTAGCGAGCCAAGAGACCCAGTACTTC. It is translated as CASSLIIVASQETQYF.

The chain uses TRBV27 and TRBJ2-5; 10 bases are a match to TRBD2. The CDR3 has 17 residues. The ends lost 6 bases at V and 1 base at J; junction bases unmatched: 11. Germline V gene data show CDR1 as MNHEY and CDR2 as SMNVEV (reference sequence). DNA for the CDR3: TGTGCCAGCAGGCCGCGTACCGGACTAGCGGCCCAAGAGACCCAGTACTTC. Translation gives CASRPRTGLAAQETQYF.

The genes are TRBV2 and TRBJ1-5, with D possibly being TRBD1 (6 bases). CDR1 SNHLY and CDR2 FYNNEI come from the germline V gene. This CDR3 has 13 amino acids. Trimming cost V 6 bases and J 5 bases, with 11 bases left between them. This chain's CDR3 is CASSDRSHQPQHF. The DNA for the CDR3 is TGTGCCAGCAGCGACAGGTCTCATCAGCCCCAGCATTTT. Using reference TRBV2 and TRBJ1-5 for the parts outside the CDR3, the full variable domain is EPEVTQTPSHQVTQMGQEVILRCVPISNHLYFYWYRQILGQKVEFLVSFYNNEISEKSEIFDDQFSVERPDGSNFTLKIRSTKLEDSAMYFCASSDRSHQPQHFGDGTRLSIL.

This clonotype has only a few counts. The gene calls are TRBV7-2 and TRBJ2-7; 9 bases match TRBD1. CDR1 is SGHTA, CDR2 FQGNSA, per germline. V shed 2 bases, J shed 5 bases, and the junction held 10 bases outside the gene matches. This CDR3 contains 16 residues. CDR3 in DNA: TGTGCCAGCAGCTTAAGTACCGGGACAGGGTTCCACGAGCAGTACTTC. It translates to CASSLSTGTGFHEQYF.

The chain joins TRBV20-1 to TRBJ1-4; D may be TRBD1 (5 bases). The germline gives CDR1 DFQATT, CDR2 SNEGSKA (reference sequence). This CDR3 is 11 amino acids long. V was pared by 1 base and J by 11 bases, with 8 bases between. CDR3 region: CSARGRDKLFF. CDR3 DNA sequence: TGCAGTGCTAGAGGCCGGGACAAACTGTTTTTT.

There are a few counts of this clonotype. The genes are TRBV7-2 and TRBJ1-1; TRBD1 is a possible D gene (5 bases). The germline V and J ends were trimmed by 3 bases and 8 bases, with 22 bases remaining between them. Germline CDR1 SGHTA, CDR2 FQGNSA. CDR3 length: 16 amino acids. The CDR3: CASSFGGISILPEAFF. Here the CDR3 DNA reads TGTGCCAGCAGCTTTGGGGGGATAAGTATCCTCCCCGAAGCTTTCTTT.

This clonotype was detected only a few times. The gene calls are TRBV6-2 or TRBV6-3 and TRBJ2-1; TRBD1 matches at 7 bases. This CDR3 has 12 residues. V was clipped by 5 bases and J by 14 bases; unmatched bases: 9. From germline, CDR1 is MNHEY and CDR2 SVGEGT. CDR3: CASSTTGDKEFF. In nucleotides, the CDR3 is TGTGCCAGCAGTACTACAGGGGACAAAGAGTTCTTC.

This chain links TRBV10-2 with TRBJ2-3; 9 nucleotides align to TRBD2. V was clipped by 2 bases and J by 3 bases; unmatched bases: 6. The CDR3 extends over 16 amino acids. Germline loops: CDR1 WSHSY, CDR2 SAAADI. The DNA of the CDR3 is TGCGCCAGCAGTGAGGTGGCTAGCGGGAATACAGATACGCAGTATTTT. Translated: CASSEVASGNTDTQYF.

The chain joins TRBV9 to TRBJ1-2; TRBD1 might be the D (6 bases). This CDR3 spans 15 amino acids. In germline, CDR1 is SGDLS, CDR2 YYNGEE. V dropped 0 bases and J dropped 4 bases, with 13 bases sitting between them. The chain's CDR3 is CASSVGTETSYGYTF. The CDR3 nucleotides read TGTGCCAGCAGCGTAGGGACAGAGACTTCCTATGGCTACACCTTC.

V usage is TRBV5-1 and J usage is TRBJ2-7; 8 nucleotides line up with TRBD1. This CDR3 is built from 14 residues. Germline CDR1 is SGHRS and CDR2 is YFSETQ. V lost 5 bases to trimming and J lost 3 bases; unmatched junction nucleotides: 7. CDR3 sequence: CASSFGQGHYEQYF. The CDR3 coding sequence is TGCGCCAGCAGTTTCGGACAGGGTCACTACGAGCAGTACTTC. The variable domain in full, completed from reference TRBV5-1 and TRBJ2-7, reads KAGVTQTPRYLIKTRGQQVTLSCSPISGHRSVSWYQQTPGQGLQFLFEYFSETQRNKGNFPGRFSGRQFSNSRSEMNVSTLELGDSALYLCASSFGQGHYEQYFGPGTRLTVT.

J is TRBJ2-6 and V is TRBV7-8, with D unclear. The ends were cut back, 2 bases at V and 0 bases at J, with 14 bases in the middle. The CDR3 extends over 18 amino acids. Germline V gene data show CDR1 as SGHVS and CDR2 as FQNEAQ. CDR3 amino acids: CASSLKGSFSSGANVLTF. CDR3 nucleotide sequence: TGTGCCAGCAGCTTAAAGGGCAGTTTTAGCTCTGGGGCCAACGTCCTGACTTTC.

CDR3 sequence reads: CASKTGTSGFTDTQYF. CDR3 DNA sequence: TGTGCCAGCAAAACCGGGACTAGCGGTTTCACAGATACGCAGTATTTT. The rearrangement joins TRBV28 to TRBJ2-3, with TRBD2 identical over 11 bases. Germline loops: CDR1 MDHEN, CDR2 SYDVKM. V shed 7 bases and J 2 bases; nucleotides not matched to a gene: 8. The CDR3 runs 16 residues.

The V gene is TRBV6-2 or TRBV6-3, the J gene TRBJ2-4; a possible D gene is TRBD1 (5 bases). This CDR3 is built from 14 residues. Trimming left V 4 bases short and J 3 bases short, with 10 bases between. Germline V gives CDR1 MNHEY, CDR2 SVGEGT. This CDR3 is CASSFRQFKNIQYF. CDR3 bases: TGTGCCAGCAGTTTTCGACAGTTCAAAAACATTCAGTACTTC.

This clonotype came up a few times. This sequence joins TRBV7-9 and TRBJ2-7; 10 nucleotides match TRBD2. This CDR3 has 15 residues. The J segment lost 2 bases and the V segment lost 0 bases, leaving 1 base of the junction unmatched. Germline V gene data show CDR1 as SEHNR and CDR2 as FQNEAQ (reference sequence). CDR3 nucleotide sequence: TGTGCCAGCAGCTTAGCGCTAGCGGGAGCCTACGAGCAGTACTTC. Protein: CASSLALAGAYEQYF.

The DNA of the CDR3 is TGTGCCAGCTCACCGCGGGGGGGAGAATCCTACAATGAGCAGTTCTTC. It is translated as CASSPRGGESYNEQFF. The genes are TRBV18 and TRBJ2-1; 9 nucleotides agree with TRBD2. This CDR3 has 16 amino acids. Germline values: CDR1 KGHSH, CDR2 LQKENI. The ends lost 3 bases at V and 1 base at J; junction bases unmatched: 4. Complete variable domain (other parts from reference TRBV18 and TRBJ2-1): NAGVMQNPRHLVRRRGQEARLRCSPMKGHSHVYWYRQLPEEGLKFMVYLQKENIIDESGMPKERFSAEFPKEGPSILRIQQVVRGDSAAYFCASSPRGGESYNEQFFGPGTRLTVL.